This section outlines one T cell receptor (beta chain) sequence together with its context. Its antigen is unknown. Then a second PCR, running roughly 7 to 11 cycles, was carried out with a sample-barcoded 5' primer and a J-beta primer mix. MiXCR, applied by TCRdb to the 5' RACE reads, yields one record per CDR3 protein. The profile shows 1.5 million to 2 million distinct CDR3 sequences, over 25% of them singletons. The sample is drawn from a study of blood T cells in healthy people across ages. Study-level points and caveats: Across samples, TCR beta diversity tracked strongly with naive T cell percentage. Investigators viewed diversity estimates from one million T cells as underestimates, the study reported.

The authors isolated at least 6 million PBMCs per sample. With each sample, at least 5 micrograms of total RNA were extracted. Germline CDR1 reads MDHEN; CDR2 reads SYDVKM. The V end was cut by 3 bases, the J end by 4 bases, with 16 bases between. CDR3 length equals 15 residues. This chain joins TRBV28 and TRBJ2-7; D may be TRBD1 (6 bases). The receptor's source is a woman in her 30s in good health. Source material: blood. CDR3: CASSFQGRGSYEQYF. CDR3 nucleotide sequence: TGTGCCAGCAGTTTCCAGGGGCGCGGCTCATACGAGCAGTACTTC. Variable domain in full (rest from reference TRBV28 and TRBJ2-7): DVKVTQSSRYLVKRTGEKVFLECVQDMDHENMFWYRQDPGLGLRLIYFSYDVKMKEKGDIPEGYSVSREKKERFSLILESASTNQTSMYLCASSFQGRGSYEQYFGPGTRLTVT.